Here is one T cell receptor (beta chain) with its context. What it binds is not known. The same CDR3 arises from other DNA sequences in this sample as well. The repertoire was sequenced with immunoSEQ multiplex PCR; TCRdb's copy has only in-frame clones and lacks some. The repertoire consists of 640,000 or so clones, with about 78% occurring once and the leading ten covering about 1.8%. These data originate in a study of shared clonotypes between healthy human individuals. Study-level background: There were three CD4 naive, three CD4 memory, two CD8 naive and one CD8 memory plates per donor. Whole-study results and caveats: The study generally estimated greater richness for naive than memory subsets.

Sequencing was performed on memory CD4+ T cells sorted from blood. Subset noted: CD45RA-negative fraction. The TCR sequence derives from a woman in her 30s in good health.

As DNA, the CDR3 is TGCGCCAGCAGTGAGTCAGGACAGGGGACCTACGAGCAGTACTTC. It specifies CASSESGQGTYEQYF. The V call is TRBV10-1, the J call TRBJ2-7, with 9 bases lining up with TRBD1. The germline V gene encodes CDR1 WNHNN and CDR2 SYGVQD (reference sequence). With V trimmed by 0 bases and J by 2 bases, 2 bases remained unmatched. The CDR3 totals 15 residues.